The rows below give T cell receptor beta chains drawn from one sample of a study of identifying expanded T cells in peripheral blood. The table came from immunoSEQ multiplex PCR; TCRdb's copy has only in-frame clones and leaves some out. Of about 89,000 clones listed, 70% to 90% are singletons. Specimen: blood. The receptors stem from a person aged 18 to 75 in good health. Each CDR3 is given with its conserved first and last residue. Each record gives: J gene, D gene, clone size, V gene, CDR3 DNA, CDR3 protein. The D gene is left open where the match is weak. The listing skips clone size in some rows; elsewhere it reads once, few, many or a size class.

j_gene: TRBJ2-2; d_gene: NA; abundance: few; v_gene: TRBV25-1; CDR3nt: TGTGCCAGCAGTGAATACGGGGTTTACACCGGGGAGCTGTTTTTT; CDR3aa: CASSEYGVYTGELFF
j_gene: TRBJ1-2; d_gene: TRBD1; abundance: NA; v_gene: TRBV19; CDR3nt: TGTGCCAGTAGCCCCCGGGACAGGGCTGGCTACACCTTC; CDR3aa: CASSPRDRAGYTF
j_gene: TRBJ1-2; d_gene: TRBD1; abundance: NA; v_gene: TRBV6-6; CDR3nt: TGTGCCAGCAGTTACGGGACAGGACCCTCTGGTGGCTACACCTTC; CDR3aa: CASSYGTGPSGGYTF
j_gene: TRBJ1-4; d_gene: TRBD1; abundance: once; v_gene: TRBV2; CDR3nt: TGTGCCAGCTCAACGACAGGGGGGAATGAAAAACTGTTTTTT; CDR3aa: CASSTTGGNEKLFF
j_gene: TRBJ2-1; d_gene: NA; abundance: NA; v_gene: TRBV5-1; CDR3nt: TGCGCCAGCAGCTTACAGAACAATGAGCAGTTCTTC; CDR3aa: CASSLQNNEQFF
j_gene: TRBJ2-5; d_gene: NA; abundance: NA; v_gene: TRBV5-6; CDR3nt: TGTGCCAGCAGCTTGGACAGAGAGACCCAGTACTTC; CDR3aa: CASSLDRETQYF
j_gene: TRBJ1-6; d_gene: TRBD1; abundance: NA; v_gene: TRBV5-1; CDR3nt: TGCGCCAGCAGCCCTGGACAGGGGGCCGTTTCACCCCTCCACTTT; CDR3aa: CASSPGQGAVSPLHF
j_gene: TRBJ2-5; d_gene: TRBD2; abundance: NA; v_gene: TRBV13; CDR3nt: TGTGCCAGCAGCTTAGGCCGAGGCGGGGGGGTAGAGACCCAGTACTTC; CDR3aa: CASSLGRGGGVETQYF
j_gene: TRBJ1-2; d_gene: NA; abundance: NA; v_gene: TRBV7-9; CDR3nt: TGTGCCAGCAGCTTGTCACGATACGGCTACACCTTC; CDR3aa: CASSLSRYGYTF
j_gene: TRBJ1-5; d_gene: NA; abundance: once; v_gene: TRBV19; CDR3nt: TGTGCCAGTAGTATAGCTCGGCAGGGAAGGGGAAGCAATCAGCCCCAGCATTTT; CDR3aa: CASSIARQGRGSNQPQHF
j_gene: TRBJ2-7; d_gene: TRBD1; abundance: NA; v_gene: TRBV5-1; CDR3nt: TGCGCCAGCAGCCCACACAGGGGGACGGGCGAGCAGTACTTC; CDR3aa: CASSPHRGTGEQYF
j_gene: TRBJ1-2; d_gene: NA; abundance: NA; v_gene: TRBV30; CDR3nt: TGTGCCTGGAGTACGGGGTCCACCTATGGCTACACCTTC; CDR3aa: CAWSTGSTYGYTF
j_gene: TRBJ1-2; d_gene: NA; abundance: NA; v_gene: TRBV7-9; CDR3nt: TGTGCCAGCAGCTTAAGTCAGGGGCTCGGGGGAGCTGGCTACACCTTC; CDR3aa: CASSLSQGLGGAGYTF
j_gene: TRBJ1-1; d_gene: NA; abundance: NA; v_gene: TRBV11-2; CDR3nt: TGTGCCAGCAGCTTAGGAGGGGATCGGGCTAGTAGCACTGAAGCTTTCTTT; CDR3aa: CASSLGGDRASSTEAFF
j_gene: TRBJ1-1; d_gene: NA; abundance: NA; v_gene: TRBV7-8; CDR3nt: TGTGCCAGCAGCTTCACCCCGAGGAGTGAAGCTTTCTTT; CDR3aa: CASSFTPRSEAFF
j_gene: TRBJ1-1; d_gene: NA; abundance: NA; v_gene: TRBV9; CDR3nt: TGTGCCAGCAGCGTAGAGGCGTGGAACACTGAAGCTTTCTTT; CDR3aa: CASSVEAWNTEAFF
j_gene: TRBJ1-2; d_gene: NA; abundance: once; v_gene: TRBV18; CDR3nt: TGTGCCAGCTCAACGAACTCGGACGGTTTTAACTATGGCTACACCTTC; CDR3aa: CASSTNSDGFNYGYTF
j_gene: TRBJ2-7; d_gene: TRBD1; abundance: NA; v_gene: TRBV5-1; CDR3nt: TGCGCCAGCAGCCGTCGGGACAGGGGCTACGAGCAGTACTTC; CDR3aa: CASSRRDRGYEQYF
j_gene: TRBJ2-7; d_gene: NA; abundance: once; v_gene: TRBV5-1; CDR3nt: TGCGCCAGCAGCTCGACCGGGCCGGCTTACGAGCAGTACTTC; CDR3aa: CASSSTGPAYEQYF
j_gene: TRBJ2-1; d_gene: NA; abundance: NA; v_gene: TRBV5-8; CDR3nt: TGTGCCAGCAGCTTGTCCCCTTACAATGAGCAGTTCTTC; CDR3aa: CASSLSPYNEQFF
j_gene: TRBJ2-3; d_gene: TRBD2; abundance: once; v_gene: TRBV2; CDR3nt: TGTGCCAGCAGTGGGCGACTGATGCTAGCGGGGGACTCCACAGATACGCAGTATTTT; CDR3aa: CASSGRLMLAGDSTDTQYF
j_gene: TRBJ1-4; d_gene: NA; abundance: NA; v_gene: TRBV30; CDR3nt: TGTGCCTGCACCGGGTCTACTAATGAAAAACTGTTTTTT; CDR3aa: CACTGSTNEKLFF
j_gene: TRBJ1-1; d_gene: TRBD1; abundance: NA; v_gene: TRBV11-2; CDR3nt: TGTGCCAGCAGCTTAGTTTCAGGGGGTTCGGTGAACACTGAAGCTTTCTTT; CDR3aa: CASSLVSGGSVNTEAFF
j_gene: TRBJ1-5; d_gene: TRBD1; abundance: NA; v_gene: TRBV4-3; CDR3nt: TGCGCCAGCAGCCCAGAAACGGGACAGAACTCTCAGCCCCAGCATTTT; CDR3aa: CASSPETGQNSQPQHF
j_gene: TRBJ2-7; d_gene: TRBD2; abundance: NA; v_gene: TRBV10-2; CDR3nt: TGCGCCAGCACAACTAGCGGGGGAGGAACGTACGAGCAGTACTTC; CDR3aa: CASTTSGGGTYEQYF
j_gene: TRBJ2-7; d_gene: NA; abundance: NA; v_gene: TRBV7-9; CDR3nt: TGTGCCAGCAGTCAAAACCGACAGCCCCTTCCCTACGAGCAGTACTTC; CDR3aa: CASSQNRQPLPYEQYF
j_gene: TRBJ2-5; d_gene: NA; abundance: NA; v_gene: TRBV7-8; CDR3nt: TGTGCCAGCAGCTTAGGCCAGGGCGGTAGAGAGACCCAGTACTTC; CDR3aa: CASSLGQGGRETQYF
j_gene: TRBJ1-2; d_gene: NA; abundance: NA; v_gene: TRBV4-3; CDR3nt: TGCGCCAGCAGCCAAGATGGGGACTCCCCTTATGGCTACACCTTC; CDR3aa: CASSQDGDSPYGYTF
j_gene: TRBJ2-7; d_gene: NA; abundance: NA; v_gene: TRBV5-4; CDR3nt: TGTGCCAGCAGCCTCGGCCCTCCCTACGAGCAGTACTTC; CDR3aa: CASSLGPPYEQYF
j_gene: TRBJ1-3; d_gene: TRBD1; abundance: NA; v_gene: TRBV9; CDR3nt: TGTGCCAGCAGCGTTTTCCCCGGGACAGGACCTCCTGAGACCTCTGGAAACACCATATATTTT; CDR3aa: CASSVFPGTGPPETSGNTIYF
j_gene: TRBJ1-1; d_gene: NA; abundance: NA; v_gene: TRBV11-2; CDR3nt: TGTGCCAGCAGCTCACCGGATCTAAAGACTGAAGCTTTCTTT; CDR3aa: CASSSPDLKTEAFF
j_gene: TRBJ1-1; d_gene: NA; abundance: NA; v_gene: TRBV7-9; CDR3nt: TGTGCCAGCAGTAGAACAGGAACTGAAGCTTTCTTT; CDR3aa: CASSRTGTEAFF
j_gene: TRBJ1-5; d_gene: NA; abundance: NA; v_gene: TRBV7-2; CDR3nt: TGTGCCAGCAGCTTTGACAGGCCCAATCAGCCCCAGCATTTT; CDR3aa: CASSFDRPNQPQHF
j_gene: TRBJ1-2; d_gene: NA; abundance: NA; v_gene: TRBV25-1; CDR3nt: TGTGCCAGCAGTGAATACGGGTATGGCTACACCTTC; CDR3aa: CASSEYGYGYTF
j_gene: TRBJ1-3; d_gene: TRBD1; abundance: NA; v_gene: TRBV4-1; CDR3nt: TGCGCCAGCAGCCAAGGGGGACAGAGCTCTGGAAACACCATATATTTT; CDR3aa: CASSQGGQSSGNTIYF
j_gene: TRBJ1-1; d_gene: NA; abundance: once; v_gene: TRBV10-1; CDR3nt: TGCGCCAGCAGTGAGTCCTCCGGGACGGTGGCTCTGTTT; CDR3aa: CASSESSGTVALF
j_gene: TRBJ2-1; d_gene: TRBD1; abundance: once; v_gene: TRBV27; CDR3nt: TGTGCCAGCAGTTTATTCGACAGGGCGGCTGAGCAGTTCTTC; CDR3aa: CASSLFDRAAEQFF
j_gene: TRBJ2-6; d_gene: TRBD1; abundance: once; v_gene: TRBV5-6; CDR3nt: TGTGCCAGCAGCTCAACCGGGACAGTTAGGGCTGGGGCCAACGTCCTGACTTTC; CDR3aa: CASSSTGTVRAGANVLTF
j_gene: TRBJ1-2; d_gene: NA; abundance: NA; v_gene: TRBV18; CDR3nt: TGTGCCAGCTCACCATCAAGGGAGATCGACTACACCTTC; CDR3aa: CASSPSREIDYTF
j_gene: TRBJ1-2; d_gene: NA; abundance: once; v_gene: TRBV7-9; CDR3nt: TGTGCCAGCGCGCCGGGCGGAAAGAATGGCTACACCTTC; CDR3aa: CASAPGGKNGYTF
j_gene: TRBJ1-1; d_gene: TRBD1; abundance: NA; v_gene: TRBV29-1; CDR3nt: TGCAGCGTTCACTCAAGGGGGCGGCGGACTGAAGCTTTCTTT; CDR3aa: CSVHSRGRRTEAFF
j_gene: TRBJ1-6; d_gene: NA; abundance: NA; v_gene: TRBV19; CDR3nt: TGTGCCAGTAGTAACAACCCCTATTCACCCCTCCACTTT; CDR3aa: CASSNNPYSPLHF
j_gene: TRBJ2-7; d_gene: NA; abundance: NA; v_gene: TRBV11-2; CDR3nt: TGTGCCAGCAGCCCCGGGTGGGGTCGTACCTACGAGCAGTACTTC; CDR3aa: CASSPGWGRTYEQYF
j_gene: TRBJ1-2; d_gene: NA; abundance: NA; v_gene: TRBV4-1; CDR3nt: TGCGCCAGCAGCCAAGATGCGGCTCAGCCTACCGGGAGCTACACCTTC; CDR3aa: CASSQDAAQPTGSYTF
j_gene: TRBJ1-1; d_gene: NA; abundance: NA; v_gene: TRBV29-1; CDR3nt: TGCAGCGTTGGTCCCATGAACACTGAAGCTTTCTTT; CDR3aa: CSVGPMNTEAFF
j_gene: TRBJ2-3; d_gene: NA; abundance: NA; v_gene: TRBV27; CDR3nt: TGTGCCAGCAGTTTAAGTGGGTCCCCGCTAGATACGCAGTATTTT; CDR3aa: CASSLSGSPLDTQYF
j_gene: TRBJ2-5; d_gene: NA; abundance: NA; v_gene: TRBV7-7; CDR3nt: TGTGCCAGCAGCACCCAGGGGTTTGAGACCCAGTACTTC; CDR3aa: CASSTQGFETQYF
j_gene: TRBJ2-2; d_gene: NA; abundance: NA; v_gene: TRBV9; CDR3nt: TGTGCCAGCAGCGTAGCCCAGGGTCCACCCACCGGGGAGCTGTTTTTT; CDR3aa: CASSVAQGPPTGELFF
j_gene: TRBJ1-4; d_gene: NA; abundance: NA; v_gene: TRBV6-6; CDR3nt: TGTGCCAGCAGTTCAGGGAATGAAAAACTGTTTTTT; CDR3aa: CASSSGNEKLFF
j_gene: TRBJ1-1; d_gene: NA; abundance: NA; v_gene: TRBV6-6; CDR3nt: TGTGCCAGCATAAATGGGACAAAGACTGAAGCTTTCTTT; CDR3aa: CASINGTKTEAFF
j_gene: TRBJ1-2; d_gene: NA; abundance: NA; v_gene: TRBV6-5; CDR3nt: TGTGCCAGCAGCATCAGTGAAGGCTATGGCTACACCTTC; CDR3aa: CASSISEGYGYTF
j_gene: TRBJ2-1; d_gene: NA; abundance: NA; v_gene: TRBV29-1; CDR3nt: TGCAGCGGGCAAACCAGGGGATACAATGAGCAGTTCTTC; CDR3aa: CSGQTRGYNEQFF
j_gene: TRBJ2-1; d_gene: TRBD2; abundance: NA; v_gene: TRBV12-5; CDR3nt: TGTGCTAGTGGTTTGGACGGTCGGGGACTAGCGGGGGGGTTATACAATGAGCAGTTCTTC; CDR3aa: CASGLDGRGLAGGLYNEQFF
j_gene: TRBJ2-5; d_gene: NA; abundance: NA; v_gene: TRBV5-1; CDR3nt: TGCGCCAGCAGCTTAGGACTGATATCTTCGGGAGAGACCCAGTACTTC; CDR3aa: CASSLGLISSGETQYF
j_gene: TRBJ1-4; d_gene: NA; abundance: NA; v_gene: TRBV5-6; CDR3nt: TGTGCCAGCAGCTTGCAGGGTATAGGAGAAGTGTTTTTT; CDR3aa: CASSLQGIGEVFF